This entry features one TCR beta chain sequence. What it binds is not known. The data were produced by immunoSEQ multiplex PCR, yet TCRdb's version contains in-frame clones alone and is incomplete. The sample holds around 130,000 clones, 70% to 90% seen once. As for time point: blood 2 weeks post-SBRT. Sample treatment: 15 Gy SBRT to primary tumor, nephrectomy 4 weeks later. Blood was sampled at baseline, 2 weeks and 4 weeks after SBRT. This renal cell carcinoma was of the clear cell type. The data were obtained in a study of radiation and T cells in renal cell carcinoma. Study-level points and caveats: From baseline, blood top tumor clonotypes peaked at 2 weeks post-radiation.

The receptor comes from a woman between 55 and 75 years old with renal cell carcinoma. The specimen was blood, collected from a patient whose treatment included radiotherapy and nephrectomy.

CDR3 sequence reads: CASSVGQMNTGELFF. The CDR3 nucleotides read TGTGCCAGCAGCGTCGGACAGATGAACACCGGGGAGCTGTTTTTT. The chain has TRBV9 and TRBJ2-2; D perhaps matches TRBD1 (6 bases). Germline CDR1 is SGDLS and CDR2 is YYNGEE. V lost 2 bases and J 1 base, leaving 9 bases between the germline ends. The CDR3 totals 15 residues.